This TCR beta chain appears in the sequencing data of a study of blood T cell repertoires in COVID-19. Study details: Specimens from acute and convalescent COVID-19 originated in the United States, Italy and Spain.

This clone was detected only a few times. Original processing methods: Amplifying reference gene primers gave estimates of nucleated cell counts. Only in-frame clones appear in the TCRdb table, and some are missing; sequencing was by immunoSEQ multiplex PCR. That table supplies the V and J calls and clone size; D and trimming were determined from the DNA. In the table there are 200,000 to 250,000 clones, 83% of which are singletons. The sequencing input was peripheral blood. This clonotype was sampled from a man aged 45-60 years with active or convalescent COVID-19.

CDR3 sequence reads: CASSFLQGVNYGYTF. The CDR3 DNA follows: TGTGCCAGCAGCTTTTTACAGGGAGTTAACTATGGCTACACCTTC. The chain combines TRBV11-2 with TRBJ1-2; D is perhaps TRBD1 (6 bases). CDR1 and CDR2 from the germline V gene are SGHAT and FQNNGV. This CDR3 is built from 15 residues. V lost 3 bases, J lost 1 base, and 12 bases lay in between.